This TCR beta chain was identified during a study of T cell changes during pregnancy in multiple sclerosis. TCRdb's copy holds only in-frame clones and misses some; the assay was immunoSEQ multiplex PCR. The repertoire consists of 89,000 or so clones, with roughly nine tenths occurring once and the leading ten covering 3.5% to 4%. Germline V gives CDR1 LGHNA, CDR2 YNFKEQ. The CDR3 sequence is 16 residues long. J lost 4 bases, V lost 0 bases, and 2 bases had no gene match. The receptor was derived from a female donor in good health, serving as a control in a pregnancy study. Some clones in this sample may be carry-over from other donors' samples. The chain uses TRBV4-2 and TRBJ2-3, with 12 nucleotides matching TRBD2. The specimen was PBMCs, collected in the first trimester of pregnancy. CDR3 coding DNA: TGTGCCAGCAGCCAAGATCTAGCGGGGGGGCCAGATACGCAGTATTTT. It yields the protein CASSQDLAGGPDTQYF.